This is a list of T cell receptor beta chains from one sample in a study of blood T cell repertoires in COVID-19. Some clones are missing from TCRdb's copy, which holds only in-frame ones; the method was immunoSEQ multiplex PCR. This table has approximately 220,000 clones, about four fifths appearing once. The sequenced sample was peripheral blood. The origin of the receptors is a woman in her 70s with acute or convalescent COVID-19. The CDR3 runs from the conserved cysteine through the conserved F or W. Each record gives: J gene, clone size, V gene, D gene, CDR3 DNA, CDR3 protein. A D gene is named only where the DNA matches it firmly. Rows may omit the clone size; those that give it use once, few, many or a size class.

TRBJ1-1 | . | TRBV5-4 | . | TGTGCCAGCAGCCTGGACCCTAGGCGGGACACTGAAGCTTTCTTT | CASSLDPRRDTEAFF
TRBJ1-5 | . | TRBV7-2 | . | TGTGCCAGCACCGCAGCGATTTCTAGCAATCAGCCCCAGCATTTT | CASTAAISSNQPQHF
TRBJ1-2 | . | TRBV9 | TRBD1 | TGTGCCAGCAGCCTGGAGGGACAGGGCAAAGGAGGCTACACCTTC | CASSLEGQGKGGYTF
TRBJ1-3 | . | TRBV7-2 | . | TGTGCCAGCAGCTATCAGGGTGGTTCTGGAAACACCATATATTTT | CASSYQGGSGNTIYF
TRBJ2-1 | . | TRBV3-1/TRBV3-2 | . | TGTGCCAGCAGCCAACGCGGGGAAAGTAATGAGCAGTTCTTC | CASSQRGESNEQFF
TRBJ1-4 | . | TRBV24-1 | . | TGTGCCACCAGTGAATCGGGGGCAACTAATGAAAAACTGTTTTTT | CATSESGATNEKLFF
TRBJ1-5 | . | TRBV18 | . | TGTGCCAGCGCAGGGGCAAATCCTTATAGCAATCAGCCCCAGCATTTT | CASAGANPYSNQPQHF
TRBJ2-1 | . | TRBV10-3 | . | TGTGCCATCAGTGTCGGCGGGGCATCCTACAATGAGCAGTTCTTC | CAISVGGASYNEQFF
TRBJ1-1 | . | TRBV19 | . | TGTGCCAGTAGTATGGAGGGGAACACTGAAGCTTTCTTT | CASSMEGNTEAFF
TRBJ1-3 | . | TRBV7-9 | TRBD1 | TGTGCCAGCGCTTGGGACAGGGAGTGGGTAGACACCATATATTTT | CASAWDREWVDTIYF
TRBJ1-4 | . | TRBV11-2 | . | TGTGCCAGCAGCTTAAGACAGGCTAATGAAAAACTGTTTTTT | CASSLRQANEKLFF
TRBJ1-4 | . | TRBV27 | . | TGTGCCAGCAGTTTACTGGGGGGGGAAAAACTGTTTTTT | CASSLLGGEKLFF
TRBJ1-5 | few | TRBV30 | TRBD1 | TGTGCCTGGAGCGACACCGGGACAGGGTTGTATCAGCCCCAGCATTTT | CAWSDTGTGLYQPQHF
TRBJ1-4 | . | TRBV29-1 | . | TGCAGCGTTGAAGGGGGGCGTGATGAAAAACTGTTTTTT | CSVEGGRDEKLFF
TRBJ1-5 | few | TRBV7-2 | . | TGTGCCAGCAGCTTGGACAGCTATAGCAATCAGCCCCAGCATTTT | CASSLDSYSNQPQHF
TRBJ1-5 | few | TRBV6-5 | . | TGTGCCAGCAGTCCGGTCACGGGTCAGCCCCAGCATTTT | CASSPVTGQPQHF
TRBJ1-6 | once | TRBV10-3 | . | TGTGCCATCAGTGAGTCCGCGGGCAACGCGAATAATTCACCCCTCCACTTT | CAISESAGNANNSPLHF
TRBJ1-2 | . | TRBV7-9 | TRBD1 | TGTGCCAGCAGCTTAGGACAGGGCCCTAACTATGGCTACACCTTC | CASSLGQGPNYGYTF
TRBJ1-1 | . | TRBV11-2 | . | TGTGCCAGCAGCTTTCGACAGGCCAGGAACACTGAAGCTTTCTTT | CASSFRQARNTEAFF
TRBJ2-7 | . | TRBV28 | . | TGTGCCAGCAGTTTCCCAGGGATCCACGAGCAGTACTTC | CASSFPGIHEQYF
TRBJ2-7 | . | TRBV12-3/TRBV12-4 | . | TGTGCCAGCAGCCAAGACTACCTCTACGAGCAGTACTTC | CASSQDYLYEQYF
TRBJ2-7 | . | TRBV4-1 | . | TGCGCCAGCAGCCAGAACCCCAGGGGCCCCTACGAGCAGTACTTC | CASSQNPRGPYEQYF
TRBJ2-7 | . | TRBV14 | . | TGTGCCAGCAGCTTTGGCGGGGCCTCGGGCGAGCAGTACTTC | CASSFGGASGEQYF
TRBJ1-1 | . | TRBV5-1 | TRBD1 | TGCGCCAGCAGCTTGCAAGGGACAGGGCCCACTGAAGCTTTCTTT | CASSLQGTGPTEAFF
TRBJ2-1 | once | TRBV5-1 | TRBD1 | TGCGCCAGCAGCTTGGTCGTGACAGGGGCCGCCTACAATGAGCAGTTCTTC | CASSLVVTGAAYNEQFF
TRBJ1-1 | few | TRBV29-1 | TRBD1 | TGCAGCTCTGACAGGGGGAACACTGAAGCTTTCTTT | CSSDRGNTEAFF
TRBJ1-5 | . | TRBV19 | . | TGTGCCAGTAGTCCCGGGACACGGTACAATCAGCCCCAGCATTTT | CASSPGTRYNQPQHF
TRBJ1-2 | . | TRBV7-9 | . | TGTGCCAGCAGCCCCACGGGGGGGGGCCCAAACTATGGCTACACCTTC | CASSPTGGGPNYGYTF
TRBJ1-5 | . | TRBV28 | . | TGTGCCAGCAGTCCGGACTGGGGCAATCAGCCCCAGCATTTT | CASSPDWGNQPQHF
TRBJ1-2 | . | TRBV3-1/TRBV3-2 | . | TGTGCCAGCAGCCAAGTGGCAGGGAAGGCGTCTGGAGGCTACACCTTC | CASSQVAGKASGGYTF
TRBJ2-7 | many | TRBV28 | TRBD1 | TGTGCCAGCAGTCCCTCCGGGACAGTCACCTACGAGCAGTACTTC | CASSPSGTVTYEQYF
TRBJ1-1 | . | TRBV19 | TRBD1 | TGTGCCAGTAGTATCAACGACAGGGGTACTGAAGCTTTCTTT | CASSINDRGTEAFF
TRBJ1-4 | . | TRBV5-4 | . | TGTGCCAGCAGCTTGGACCCGAACTCTTGGGAAAAACTGTTTTTT | CASSLDPNSWEKLFF
TRBJ2-3 | once | TRBV4-2 | TRBD2 | TGTGCCAGCAGCCAGGGCGGGGGTACAGATACGCAGTATTTT | CASSQGGGTDTQYF
TRBJ2-3 | once | TRBV9 | TRBD2 | TGTGCCAGCAGCGTGACTAGCGGCACAGATACGCAGTATTTT | CASSVTSGTDTQYF
TRBJ1-2 | few | TRBV12-3/TRBV12-4 | . | TGTGCCAGCAGTTTACAGGGTCGGTATGGCTACACCTTC | CASSLQGRYGYTF
TRBJ2-1 | . | TRBV11-2 | . | TGTGCCAGCAGCCTTAGCCCCGGACAGTACAATGAGCAGTTCTTC | CASSLSPGQYNEQFF
TRBJ2-2 | . | TRBV5-4 | TRBD1 | TGTGCCAGCAGCCGGGACAGGGGGATCACCGGGGAGCTGTTTTTT | CASSRDRGITGELFF
TRBJ1-5 | . | TRBV5-6 | TRBD1 | TGTGCCAGCAGCTTGGGACAGGGGATACAGCAGCCCCAGCATTTT | CASSLGQGIQQPQHF
TRBJ1-2 | . | TRBV3-1/TRBV3-2 | . | TGTGCCAGCAGCCCCTCCGGGGGGGCGCGGGGCTACACCTTC | CASSPSGGARGYTF
TRBJ1-1 | . | TRBV5-4 | . | TGTGCCAGCAGCTTGGCCGGGAGCTTGAACACTGAAGCTTTCTTT | CASSLAGSLNTEAFF
TRBJ1-2 | . | TRBV12-3/TRBV12-4 | . | TGTGCCAGCAGCCTGGGGGGAGGCTATGGCTACACCTTC | CASSLGGGYGYTF
TRBJ1-5 | many | TRBV30 | TRBD1 | TGTGCCTGGAGTGTACTGGGGACAGGGGGCAATCAGCCCCAGCATTTT | CAWSVLGTGGNQPQHF
TRBJ1-5 | . | TRBV5-6 | . | TGTGCCAGCAGTATAGGGAAGGGGCAGCCCCAGCATTTT | CASSIGKGQPQHF
TRBJ2-3 | . | TRBV19 | TRBD2 | TGTGCCAGTAGGGACCCTAGCGGGGGGGCCGCAGATACGCAGTATTTT | CASRDPSGGAADTQYF
TRBJ1-1 | . | TRBV2 | TRBD1 | TGTGCCAGCAGCCCCGACAGGGGTGAAACTTTCTTT | CASSPDRGETFF
TRBJ2-2 | . | TRBV7-2 | . | TGTGCCAGCAGCCGGACAGTCATGAACACCGGGGAGCTGTTTTTT | CASSRTVMNTGELFF